The 16 T cell receptor beta chains listed next were all sequenced from one sample in a study of chemoradiotherapy in HPV16-positive cancers. Some clones are missing from TCRdb's copy, which holds only in-frame ones; the method was immunoSEQ multiplex PCR. The table shows more than 15,000 clones, with about four fifths occurring only once. Collection took place from a patient who underwent chemoradiotherapy. These TCRs come from a human donor with HPV-associated anogenital cancer.

The chain employs TRBV4-3 and TRBJ1-4; 7 bases match TRBD1. CDR1 is LGHNA and CDR2 is YSLEER in the germline V gene. V trimming: 4 bases; J trimming: 8 bases; junction bases outside the gene matches: 16. The CDR3 has 17 amino acids. The chain's CDR3 is CASSPKGRQGVDEKLFF. In DNA, the CDR3 is TGCGCCAGCAGCCCCAAGGGCCGACAGGGTGTTGACGAAAAACTGTTTTTT.

The CDR3 DNA follows: TGTGCCAGCAGCCCCCCGGGGCAGTTCGCACCCCTCCACTTT. The encoded protein is CASSPPGQFAPLHF. The chain couples TRBV28 to TRBJ1-6; D may be TRBD1 (5 bases). The germline V and J ends were trimmed by 6 bases and 11 bases, with 17 bases remaining between them. There are 14 residues in the CDR3. The V gene's germline CDR1 is MDHEN and CDR2 SYDVKM.

This clone appeared a single time. This chain joins TRBV19 and TRBJ2-2, with D perhaps TRBD1 (5 bases). This CDR3 is 12 amino acids long. Germline-derived CDR1 and CDR2 are LNHDA and SQIVND (reference sequence). V was cut by 5 bases and J by 7 bases, with 8 bases left in between. The CDR3 nucleotides are TGTGCCAGTAGTTCAGGGAACGGGGAGCTGTTTTTT. Translated: CASSSGNGELFF.

V gene TRBV5-1 combines with J gene TRBJ2-7; TRBD1 matches 7 bases. Germline trimming cut 4 bases from V and 3 bases from J; bases unmatched to any gene: 13. The CDR3 runs to 16 residues. In germline, CDR1 is SGHRS, CDR2 YFSETQ. The CDR3 protein is CASSPTGARQGYEQYF. The CDR3 bases are TGCGCCAGCAGCCCCACAGGGGCCCGGCAGGGCTACGAGCAGTACTTC.

The chain links TRBV5-1 to TRBJ2-1; D uncertain. Germline CDR1 reads SGHRS; CDR2 reads YFSETQ. The CDR3 runs 14 residues. Trimming stripped 4 bases from V and 2 bases from J, with 10 bases between. The CDR3 DNA reads TGCGCCAGCAGCGAGACATCGACCTACAATGAGCAGTTCTTC. Its translation is CASSETSTYNEQFF.

J is TRBJ2-1 and V is TRBV7-2, with a possible D match to TRBD2 (6 bases). Per germline, CDR1 SGHTA and CDR2 FQGNSA. This CDR3 has 14 amino acids. Trimming removed 5 bases from V and 4 bases from J, with 12 bases in between. The CDR3 DNA reads TGTGCCAGCAGCACGGGGGACTGGTACAATGAGCAGTTCTTC. Amino acids: CASSTGDWYNEQFF.

This sequence joins TRBV5-5 and TRBJ1-1; a possible D gene is TRBD1 (5 bases). The germline V and J ends were trimmed by 1 base and 2 bases, with 12 bases remaining between them. Germline V CDR1 and CDR2: SGHKS, YYEKEE (reference sequence). The length of the CDR3 is 15 residues. CDR3 in DNA: TGTGCCAGCAGCTTGAGTCAGGGCCCAAACACTGAAGCTTTCTTT. Protein product: CASSLSQGPNTEAFF.

As DNA, the CDR3 is TGTGCCAGCAGCTTAGACAGTTCTCTCACGACCCAGCATTTT. Its protein is CASSLDSSLTTQHF. The chain uses TRBV7-2 and TRBJ1-5; D ambiguous. The CDR3 extends over 14 amino acids. V was clipped by 1 base and J by 11 bases, with 15 bases between them. The germline gives CDR1 SGHTA, CDR2 FQGNSA.

The V and J genes are TRBV6-5 and TRBJ2-7; TRBD1 matches at 7 bases. The CDR3 has 14 residues. The V gene end was trimmed by 6 bases and the J gene end by 4 bases; junction bases not matched to a gene: 9. CDR1 and CDR2 (germline): MNHEY, SVGAGI. CDR3 bases: TGTGCCAGCAGCTCCAACAGGGGCGGGTACGAGCAGTACTTC. The encoded protein is CASSSNRGGYEQYF.

The chain joins TRBV28 to TRBJ1-2; D is unclear. V was pared by 6 bases and J by 4 bases, with 9 bases between. This CDR3 contains 12 residues. Germline values: CDR1 MDHEN, CDR2 SYDVKM. This chain's CDR3 is CASSDSLYGYTF. The DNA for the CDR3 is TGTGCCAGCAGCGATTCGCTCTATGGCTACACCTTC.

Notes on this clone: Other DNA sequences in this sample translate to the same CDR3. The rearrangement links TRBV28 to TRBJ2-1; D unresolved. V was pared by 6 bases and J by 7 bases, with 10 bases between. This CDR3 is 12 amino acids long. Germline CDR1 is MDHEN and CDR2 is SYDVKM. This chain's CDR3 is CASSLRGNEQFF. The CDR3 nucleotides are TGTGCCAGCAGCCTACGTGGGAATGAGCAGTTCTTC.

The chain uses TRBV29-1 and TRBJ2-7; D is unclear. This CDR3 is 13 amino acids long. CDR1 is SQVTM and CDR2 is ANQGSEA in the germline V gene. V lost 1 base, J lost 7 bases, and 14 bases lay in between. In DNA form, the CDR3 reads TGCAGCGTTGAAGTCCGATCCCCTGGAGAGCAGTACTTC. Translating it yields CSVEVRSPGEQYF.

The sample holds one count of this clone. The chain combines TRBV5-6 with TRBJ1-3; TRBD1 is a possible D gene (5 bases). The germline CDR1 and CDR2 sequences are SGHDT and YYEEEE. The CDR3 runs to 16 residues. The V gene lost 2 bases and the J gene lost 1 base, with 13 bases spanning the gap. This chain's CDR3 is CASSFFGTKSGNTIYF. The CDR3 bases are TGTGCCAGCAGCTTTTTCGGGACGAAATCTGGAAACACCATATATTTT. The complete variable domain, with remaining parts taken from reference TRBV5-6 and TRBJ1-3, reads DAGVTQSPTHLIKTRGQQVTLRCSPKSGHDTVSWYQQALGQGPQFIFQYYEEEERQRGNFPDRFSGHQFPNYSSELNVNALLLGDSALYLCASSFFGTKSGNTIYFGEGSWLTVV.

This clone was detected once. This rearrangement joins TRBV5-1 to TRBJ2-3; D perhaps matches TRBD2 (5 bases). CDR1 is SGHRS, CDR2 YFSETQ, per germline. This CDR3 is built from 15 residues. V was clipped by 0 bases and J by 2 bases, with 10 bases between them. The CDR3 bases are TGCGCCAGCAGCTTGGGGACTCTCTACACAGATACGCAGTATTTT. Residues: CASSLGTLYTDTQYF.

V usage is TRBV6-1 and J usage is TRBJ2-3; D perhaps matches TRBD1 (6 bases). Per germline, CDR1 MNHNS and CDR2 SASEGT. The CDR3 length is 15 residues. The V end was cut by 7 bases, the J end by 0 bases, with 14 bases between. CDR3 nucleotide sequence: TGTGCCAGCAAGCACGACAGGACTAGCACAGATACGCAGTATTTT. Amino acids: CASKHDRTSTDTQYF.

V and J are TRBV7-3 and TRBJ2-5; D unresolved. CDR1 and CDR2 (germline): SGHTA, FQGTGA. Trimming shortened V by 5 bases and J by 0 bases, and 7 bases separated the two germline ends. The CDR3 runs 13 residues. Here the CDR3 DNA reads TGTGCCAGCAGCCTCCAGTACCAAGAGACCCAGTACTTC. This gives the protein CASSLQYQETQYF.